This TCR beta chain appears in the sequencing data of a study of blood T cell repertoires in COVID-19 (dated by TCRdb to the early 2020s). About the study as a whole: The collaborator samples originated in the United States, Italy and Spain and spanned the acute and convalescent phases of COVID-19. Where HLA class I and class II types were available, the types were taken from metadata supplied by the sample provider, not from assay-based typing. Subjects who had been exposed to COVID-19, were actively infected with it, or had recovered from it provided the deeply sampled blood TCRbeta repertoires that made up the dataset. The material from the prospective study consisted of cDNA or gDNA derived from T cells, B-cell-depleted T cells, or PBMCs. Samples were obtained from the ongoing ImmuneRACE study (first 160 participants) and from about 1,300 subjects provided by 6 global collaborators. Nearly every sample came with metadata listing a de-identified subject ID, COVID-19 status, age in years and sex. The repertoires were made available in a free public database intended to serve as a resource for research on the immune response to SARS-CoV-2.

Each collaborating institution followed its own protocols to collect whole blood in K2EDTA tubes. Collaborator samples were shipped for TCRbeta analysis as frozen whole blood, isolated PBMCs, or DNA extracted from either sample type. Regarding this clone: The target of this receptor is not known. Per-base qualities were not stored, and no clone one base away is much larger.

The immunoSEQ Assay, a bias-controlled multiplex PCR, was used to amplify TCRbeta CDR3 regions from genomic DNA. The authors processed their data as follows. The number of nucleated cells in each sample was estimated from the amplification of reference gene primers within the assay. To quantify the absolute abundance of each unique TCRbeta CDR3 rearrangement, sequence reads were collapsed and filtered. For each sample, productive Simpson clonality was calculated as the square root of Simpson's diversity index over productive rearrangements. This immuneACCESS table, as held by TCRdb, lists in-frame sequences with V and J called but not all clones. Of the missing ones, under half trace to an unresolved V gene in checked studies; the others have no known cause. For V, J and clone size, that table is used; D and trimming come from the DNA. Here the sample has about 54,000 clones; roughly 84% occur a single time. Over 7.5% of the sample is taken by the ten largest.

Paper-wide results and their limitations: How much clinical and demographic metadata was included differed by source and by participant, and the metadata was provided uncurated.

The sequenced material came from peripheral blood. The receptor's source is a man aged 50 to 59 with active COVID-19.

In nucleotide form, the sequence is TGTGCCAGCAGTGAAAGGGGAGAAAAACTGTTTTTT. The resulting protein is CASSERGEKLFF. The sequence joins TRBV2 to TRBJ1-4; 5 matching bases give a weak D call of TRBD1. From its cysteine to its phenylalanine, the CDR3 spans 12 amino acids. This entry keeps only the CDR3 DNA: 36 bases, framed from base 1. Between the V and J ends, shortened by 2 bases and 8 bases respectively, the junction contains 6 bases. CDR1 SNHLY and CDR2 FYNNEI are derived from the germline V gene.